The 32 T cell receptor beta chains reported below all come from one sample, sequenced in a study of blood T cells in healthy people across ages. Primed by a sample-barcoded 5' primer and a J-beta primer mix, a second PCR proceeded for 7 to 11 cycles. TCRdb independently ran MiXCR on the 5' RACE reads; one entry per CDR3 protein. The profile shows roughly 680,000 distinct CDR3 sequences, around 52% of them singletons. Input material: blood. These receptors came from a woman older than 75 in good health.

This clonotype was counted once. Compared with germline, one end of the junction differs, possibly owing to a read error. V and J are TRBV6-5 and TRBJ1-2; no reliable D call. CDR1 MNHEY and CDR2 SVGAGI come from the germline V gene. The CDR3 consists of 13 residues. CDR3: CASRRAGNYGCTF. The CDR3 region has the DNA TGTGCCAGCCGTCGGGCGGGGAACTATGGCTGCACCTTC.

The sample holds many counts of this clonotype. This chain joins TRBV18 and TRBJ2-3; 7 bases align to TRBD2. The J segment lost 3 bases and the V segment lost 8 bases, leaving 8 bases of the junction unmatched. The germline V gene has CDR1 KGHSH and CDR2 LQKENI. This CDR3 contains 14 residues. CDR3 coding DNA: TGTGCCAGCAGTCCCCGCGGGGGAACAGATACGCAGTATTTT. It yields the protein CASSPRGGTDTQYF. The full variable domain, completed using reference TRBV18 and TRBJ2-3, is NAGVMQNPRHLVRRRGQEARLRCSPMKGHSHVYWYRQLPEEGLKFMVYLQKENIIDESGMPKERFSAEFPKEGPSILRIQQVVRGDSAAYFCASSPRGGTDTQYFGPGTRLTVL.

A remark on this clonotype: A much larger clone differs from this one at a single base, so this may be a read error. The chain has TRBV5-1 and TRBJ2-4; D uncertain. The DNA end is more similar to TRBJ2-5, so the J call may be wrong. Germline CDR1 SGHRS, CDR2 YFSETQ. The CDR3 totals 15 residues. The CDR3: CASSPAGDKVETQYF. The CDR3 bases are TGCGCCAGCAGCCCTGCAGGAGATAAGGTAGAGACCCAGTACTTC.

Turning to this clonotype: Since a far larger clone is one base different, this is likely a read error. The chain links TRBV10-2 to TRBJ2-3; the D gene is possibly TRBD2 (5 bases). The germline gives CDR1 WSHSY, CDR2 SAAADI. The CDR3 loop spans 12 amino acids. CDR3 coding DNA: TGCGCCAGCGGCCGGGGTACAGATACGCGGTATTTT. Encoded protein: CASGRGTDTRYF.

V and J are TRBV23-1 and TRBJ2-5; D gene unclear. TRBV23-1 is annotated as an ORF whose role is uncertain. V was clipped by 8 bases and J by 4 bases, with 14 bases between them. This CDR3 spans 13 amino acids. The CDR3 is CASVLVGRETQYF. The CDR3 nucleotides are TGCGCCAGCGTTCTTGTAGGAAGAGAGACCCAGTACTTC.

V and J are TRBV5-6 and TRBJ2-3; unclear D gene. Germline CDR1 SGHDT, CDR2 YYEEEE. Between the trimmed V and J ends, which lost 5 bases and 0 bases, there was a span of 7 bases. The CDR3 is 13 amino acids. The CDR3 DNA reads as TGTGCCAGCAGGTTCGAGAGCACAGATACGCAGTATTTT. This encodes CASRFESTDTQYF.

This clonotype was counted between two and nine times. V is TRBV5-5 and J is TRBJ1-4, with a weak D call TRBD1 (5 bases). In germline, CDR1 is SGHKS, CDR2 YYEKEE (reference sequence). This CDR3 is 16 amino acids long. Trimming left V 1 base short and J 4 bases short, with 14 bases between. The CDR3 here is CASSLRSRDLNEKLFF. In DNA, the CDR3 is TGTGCCAGCAGCTTGCGCTCCCGGGACCTTAATGAAAAACTGTTTTTT.

This clonotype was counted at least ten times. The chain recombines TRBV28 with TRBJ2-5; D gene unclear. Germline V gene data show CDR1 as MDHEN and CDR2 as SYDVKM. Trimming took 8 bases from V and 6 from J, leaving 10 bases between them. CDR3 size: 11 residues. The CDR3 DNA reads as TGTGCCAGCTCAACCCTACAGACCCAGTACTTC. Translation gives CASSTLQTQYF.

The sample holds one count of this clonotype. The rearrangement uses TRBV6-5 and TRBJ1-1, with unresolved D. CDR1 is MNHEY and CDR2 is SVGAGI in the germline V gene. V dropped 6 bases and J dropped 4 bases, with 12 bases sitting between them. The CDR3 has 13 amino acids. This CDR3 reads CASSPGGSTEAFF. The CDR3 DNA sequence: TGTGCCAGCAGCCCCGGCGGTAGCACTGAAGCTTTCTTT.

This clonotype was detected many times. This CDR3 reads CASSPFTLETQYF. The CDR3 nucleotides are TGTGCCAGCAGCCCTTTCACTTTGGAGACCCAGTACTTC. V usage is TRBV7-2 and J usage is TRBJ2-5; D is ambiguous. Trimming pared 5 bases from V and 5 bases from J, leaving 12 bases between. Germline CDR1 and CDR2: SGHTA and FQGNSA. CDR3 length: 13 residues.

V gene TRBV25-1 combines with J gene TRBJ2-3; 11 positions agree with TRBD2. The CDR3 consists of 15 residues. V lost 7 bases to trimming and J lost 5 bases; unmatched junction nucleotides: 8. CDR1 MGHDK and CDR2 SYGVNS come from the germline V gene. The CDR3 nucleotides are TGTGCCAGCACAGGGCTAGCGGGGGGTGAAGATACGCAGTATTTT. This codes for CASTGLAGGEDTQYF. The variable domain in full, with the rest retrieved from reference TRBV25-1 and TRBJ2-3, is EADIYQTPRYLVIGTGKKITLECSQTMGHDKMYWYQQDPGMELHLIHYSYGVNSTEKGDLSSESTVSRIRTEHFPLTLESARPSHTSQYLCASTGLAGGEDTQYFGPGTRLTVL.

The V gene is TRBV29-1, the J gene TRBJ2-7; 9 bases align to TRBD2. The germline CDR1 and CDR2 sequences are SQVTM and ANQGSEA. V shed 4 bases, J shed 2 bases, and the junction held 3 bases outside the gene matches. CDR3 length: 13 residues. CDR3 sequence reads: CSVGASGTYEQYF. For the CDR3, the DNA is TGCAGCGTTGGTGCTAGCGGGACCTACGAGCAGTACTTC.

This clonotype was recorded at least ten times. The chain links TRBV27 to TRBJ2-3; perhaps TRBD2 as D (6 bases). CDR1 and CDR2 from the germline V gene are MNHEY and SMNVEV (reference sequence). V lost 6 bases to trimming and J lost 5 bases, with 15 bases between them. The CDR3 is made up of 14 amino acids. The CDR3 DNA sequence: TGTGCCAGCAGGGACGAGGCGGGAAGAGATACGCAGTATTTT. Residues: CASRDEAGRDTQYF.

This clonotype was seen more than once but under ten times. The CDR3 is CASNTGTSGYNEQFF. CDR3 nucleotide sequence: TGCGCCAGCAACACGGGGACTAGCGGCTACAATGAGCAGTTCTTC. The V call is TRBV5-1, the J call TRBJ2-1; the match to TRBD2 covers 11 bases. CDR3 length: 15 residues. After removal of 6 bases from V and 3 bases from J, the junction contained 5 bases not matched to a gene. Germline CDR1 and CDR2: SGHRS and YFSETQ.

This clonotype was detected only a few times. The CDR3 sequence: CASRRLGTEAFF. DNA for the CDR3: TGTGCCAGCAGACGGCTGGGCACTGAAGCTTTCTTT. This sequence joins TRBV7-2 and TRBJ1-1; no firm D call. V lost 6 bases, J lost 4 bases, and 9 bases lay in between. The CDR3 totals 12 residues. Germline CDR1 SGHTA, CDR2 FQGNSA.

The V and J genes are TRBV20-1 and TRBJ1-2; no firm D call. CDR3 size: 15 residues. Germline values: CDR1 DFQATT, CDR2 SNEGSKA (reference sequence). The V gene lost 0 bases and the J gene lost 2 bases, with 13 bases spanning the gap. CDR3 DNA: TGCAGTGCTAGAGACCTAAAACAAGGAAACTATGGCTACACCTTC. Translated, it gives CSARDLKQGNYGYTF.

This clonotype showed up just a few times. The chain employs TRBV5-1 and TRBJ2-2; no definite D call. Germline V gene sequence: CDR1 SGHRS, CDR2 YFSETQ. V lost 4 bases and J lost 3, with 10 bases in between. The length of the CDR3 is 14 residues. DNA of the CDR3: TGCGCCAGCAGCGCTGACTTATACACCGGGGAGCTGTTTTTT. Its translation: CASSADLYTGELFF.

This clonotype was found many times. The genes are TRBV3-1 and TRBJ2-7; D gene ambiguous. The V gene lost 1 base and the J gene lost 7 bases, with 17 bases spanning the gap. Germline assignment: CDR1 LGHDT and CDR2 YNNKEL (reference sequence). The CDR3 is 15 residues long. The CDR3 region is CASSQGWPISYEQYF. CDR3 nucleotide sequence: TGTGCCAGCAGCCAAGGCTGGCCCATCAGTTATGAGCAGTACTTC.

Notes on this clonotype: Given a much more abundant clone one base away, this may be a read error. V gene TRBV7-8 combines with J gene TRBJ1-6, with D tentatively TRBD1 (5 bases). From germline, CDR1 is SGHVS and CDR2 FQNEAQ. The CDR3 is made up of 14 amino acids. CDR3 sequence (DNA): TGTGCCAGCCGTCCGGACAACCATAATTCACCCCCCCACTTT. This encodes CASRPDNHNSPPHF.

This chain uses TRBV5-6 with TRBJ2-3; D could derive from TRBD1 or TRBD2 (5 bases each). Trimming stripped 4 bases from V and 6 bases from J, with 18 bases between. Per germline, CDR1 SGHDT and CDR2 YYEEEE. The CDR3 runs to 15 residues. DNA of the CDR3: TGTGCCAGCAGCCCCGATATCGGGGCGGAGGATACGCAGTATTTT. It specifies CASSPDIGAEDTQYF.

In its sample, this clonotype was seen a few times. This rearrangement joins TRBV27 to TRBJ2-1; D possibly matches TRBD1 or TRBD2 (5 bases each). The CDR3 contains 15 residues. Trimming left V 2 bases short and J 3 bases short, with 11 bases between. Germline CDR1 reads MNHEY; CDR2 reads SMNVEV (reference sequence). The CDR3 region is CASSLVGVIYNEQFF. The CDR3 DNA is TGTGCCAGCAGTTTAGTGGGGGTTATCTACAATGAGCAGTTCTTC.

On this clonotype: Given a much more abundant clone one base away, this may be a read error. V gene TRBV20-1 combines with J gene TRBJ2-1; TRBD1 might be the D (5 bases). Germline lookup yields CDR1 DFQATT and CDR2 SNEGSKA (reference sequence). This CDR3 has 12 amino acids. With 4 bases removed from V and 13 bases from J, the gap between germline ends came to 17 bases. CDR3 sequence: CSANTGVETQFF. The CDR3 coding sequence is TGCAGTGCTAACACAGGAGTAGAGACCCAGTTCTTC.

J is TRBJ2-3 and V is TRBV30, with 7 bases aligning to TRBD2. The CDR3 totals 14 residues. Per germline, CDR1 GTSNPN and CDR2 SVGIG (reference sequence). V trimming: 6 bases; J trimming: 0 bases; junction bases outside the gene matches: 6. The CDR3 reads CACKRELSTDTQYF. For the CDR3, the DNA is TGTGCCTGTAAGCGGGAACTTAGCACAGATACGCAGTATTTT.

The rearrangement links TRBV27 to TRBJ2-5; no clear D gene. V was trimmed by 4 bases and J by 11 bases, leaving 20 bases between them. The CDR3 totals 14 residues. Germline lookup yields CDR1 MNHEY and CDR2 SMNVEV (reference sequence). The CDR3 loop reads CASSSNQVVNEQYF. CDR3 bases: TGTGCCAGCAGTTCAAATCAGGTGGTCAATGAGCAGTACTTC.

The chain couples TRBV10-3 to TRBJ2-5; a weak D match, TRBD1 (6 bases). The CDR3 sequence is 14 residues long. Trimming cost V 5 bases and J 1 base, with 11 bases left between them. Germline V CDR1 and CDR2: ENHRY, SYGVKD. The CDR3 DNA follows: TGTGCCATCAGTAAACAGGGAATCCAAGAGACCCAGTACTTC. This sequence encodes CAISKQGIQETQYF.

Details on this clonotype: Given a much more abundant clone one base away, this may be a read error. The V gene is TRBV12-3 or TRBV12-4, the J gene TRBJ2-1; D is perhaps TRBD2 (5 bases). This CDR3 comprises 13 residues. V was cut by 6 bases and J by 7 bases, with 13 bases left in between. The DNA of the CDR3 is TGTGCCAGCAGACAACGGGGTTCGAATGAGCAGTTCTTC. This encodes CASRQRGSNEQFF.

As concerns this clonotype: A much more abundant neighbour one base away suggests this may be a read error. The chain carries TRBV20-1 and TRBJ2-3, with 9 bases that match TRBD2. The V gene's germline CDR1 is DFQATT and CDR2 SNEGSKA (reference sequence). The CDR3 runs to 15 residues. CDR3 sequence: CSARPGTSWADTKYF. DNA of the CDR3: TGCAGTGCTAGACCCGGGACTAGCTGGGCAGATACGAAGTATTTT.

The rearrangement uses TRBV3-1 and TRBJ2-7; 9 bases are shared with TRBD2. V lost 4 bases, J lost 3 bases, and 7 bases stayed unmatched. In germline, CDR1 is LGHDT, CDR2 YNNKEL (reference sequence). CDR3 length equals 15 residues. The CDR3 sequence: CASSRSWTSDYEQYF. The CDR3 nucleotides are TGTGCCAGCAGCCGGTCCTGGACTAGCGACTACGAGCAGTACTTC.

The chain joins TRBV14 to TRBJ2-7; TRBD2 agrees at 7 bases. Unmatched junction bases numbered 4, after V lost 6 bases and J lost 2 bases. Germline values: CDR1 SGHDN, CDR2 FVKESK. The CDR3 is 13 amino acids. This chain's CDR3 is CASRPAGAYEQYF. The CDR3 DNA sequence: TGTGCCAGCAGACCCGCGGGAGCCTACGAGCAGTACTTC. Variable domain in full (rest from reference TRBV14 and TRBJ2-7): EAGVTQFPSHSVIEKGQTVTLRCDPISGHDNLYWYRRVMGKEIKFLLHFVKESKQDESGMPNNRFLAERTGGTYSTLKVQPAELEDSGVYFCASRPAGAYEQYFGPGTRLTVT.

This clonotype was detected many times. The rearrangement uses TRBV6-1 and TRBJ2-5; 8 bases map to TRBD2. The junction had 10 bases not matched to a gene; V was cut back by 5 bases and J by 5 bases. Per germline, CDR1 MNHNS and CDR2 SASEGT. The CDR3 extends over 15 amino acids. The CDR3 sequence is CASSLWGLVRETQYF. CDR3 nucleotides: TGTGCCAGCAGTTTATGGGGACTAGTTCGCGAGACCCAGTACTTC.

The table lists this clonotype with a few counts. The rearrangement links TRBV2 to TRBJ2-1, with 8 bases fitting TRBD1. The CDR3 covers 13 residues. Germline trimming cut 8 bases from V and 1 base from J; bases unmatched to any gene: 1. The germline gives CDR1 SNHLY, CDR2 FYNNEI. DNA of the CDR3: TGTGCCAGCGACAGGGGTTCCTACAATGAGCAGTTCTTC. This codes for CASDRGSYNEQFF.

The rearrangement links TRBV29-1 to TRBJ2-1; perhaps TRBD1 as D (6 bases). Germline loops: CDR1 SQVTM, CDR2 ANQGSEA. Trimming stripped 4 bases from V and 4 bases from J, with 17 bases between. The CDR3 runs 15 residues. The CDR3 here is CSVGGRDNLYNEQFF. The CDR3 coding sequence is TGCAGCGTTGGGGGTAGGGACAATCTATACAATGAGCAGTTCTTC.